A single sample is the source of the 25 T cell receptor beta chains below, sequenced in a study of cytomegalovirus exposure and HLA in healthy donors. The PCR used 60 Vbeta and 13 Jbeta primers. Sequencing used immunoSEQ multiplex PCR; TCRdb keeps in-frame clones, though not all of them. The data contain roughly 170,000 clones, about 80% of them seen just once; the ten biggest clones take up about 1.5%. Sequenced material: PBMCs. All receptors derive from a woman aged 25 to 45 in good health and CMV-seropositive.

This chain connects TRBV11-1 to TRBJ2-1; D remains ambiguous. The germline V gene has CDR1 SGHAT and CDR2 FQDESV (reference sequence). The CDR3 spans 17 residues. Trimming shortened V by 1 base and J by 6 bases, and 19 bases separated the two germline ends. The CDR3 is CASSLVGSNLVSNEQFF. The CDR3 nucleotides read TGTGCCAGCAGCTTAGTGGGCTCAAACCTGGTTAGCAATGAGCAGTTCTTC.

CDR3 in amino acids: CASSYGINEQFF. In DNA form, the CDR3 reads TGTGCCAGCAGTTACGGGATCAATGAGCAGTTCTTC. This chain joins TRBV28 and TRBJ2-1; D might be TRBD2 (5 bases). V lost 4 bases, J lost 6 bases, and 7 bases lay in between. Germline assignment: CDR1 MDHEN and CDR2 SYDVKM. This CDR3 region has 12 residues.

J is TRBJ2-3 and V is TRBV6-5, with 10 nucleotides matching TRBD2. Trimming cost V 2 bases and J 4 bases; bases outside gene matches: 6. The CDR3 is made up of 16 amino acids. CDR1 MNHEY and CDR2 SVGAGI come from the germline V gene. DNA of the CDR3: TGTGCCAGCAGTTACGTCCTAGCGGGAGAGGCAGATACGCAGTATTTT. Protein product: CASSYVLAGEADTQYF.

The chain joins TRBV6-5 to TRBJ1-6; maybe TRBD1 (6 bases). The germline CDR1 and CDR2 sequences are MNHEY and SVGAGI. This CDR3 spans 16 amino acids. V was shortened by 0 bases and J by 5 bases, with 11 bases between the two germline ends. The CDR3 spells CASSYSGQSNNSPLHF. CDR3 sequence (DNA): TGTGCCAGCAGTTACTCCGGACAGAGTAATAATTCACCCCTCCACTTT.

This clone was counted between two and nine times. The chain couples TRBV19 to TRBJ1-2, with a tentative D call TRBD1 (6 bases). Trimming cost V 4 bases and J 5 bases, with 20 bases left between them. This CDR3 spans 16 amino acids. Germline CDR1 reads LNHDA; CDR2 reads SQIVND (reference sequence). Here the CDR3 reads CASSSDQQGLVYGYTF. The CDR3, as DNA: TGTGCCAGTAGTAGCGATCAACAGGGTCTAGTGTATGGCTACACCTTC.

This clone was seen only once. This chain joins TRBV6-5 and TRBJ2-7, with 9 nucleotides matching TRBD1. The germline CDR1 and CDR2 sequences are MNHEY and SVGAGI. The V gene end was trimmed by 2 bases and the J gene end by 1 base; junction bases not matched to a gene: 3. The CDR3 sequence is 15 residues long. This CDR3 is CASSYGTGRSYEQYF. In DNA form, the CDR3 reads TGTGCCAGCAGTTACGGGACAGGGCGTTCCTACGAGCAGTACTTC.

This clone has only a few counts. J is TRBJ1-3 and V is TRBV5-1; D gene unclear. The V gene lost 0 bases and the J gene lost 4 bases, with 5 bases spanning the gap. Looked up from germline, CDR1 is SGHRS and CDR2 is YFSETQ. This CDR3 has 13 amino acids. In DNA form, the CDR3 reads TGCGCCAGCAGCTTGGATCTGGGAAACACCATATATTTT. Its protein product is CASSLDLGNTIYF.

The chain couples TRBV27 to TRBJ2-7, with D maybe TRBD1 (7 bases). Per the germline V gene, CDR1 is MNHEY and CDR2 is SMNVEV (reference sequence). CDR3 length: 12 amino acids. V lost 6 bases and J lost 4, with 10 bases in between. The CDR3 coding sequence is TGTGCCAGCAGGGCAGGGGGGTACGAGCAGTACTTC. Protein sequence: CASRAGGYEQYF.

This chain uses TRBV5-1 with TRBJ2-4, with 8 bases aligning to TRBD1. This CDR3 contains 18 residues. The germline gives CDR1 SGHRS, CDR2 YFSETQ. J lost 0 bases, V lost 4 bases, and 12 bases had no gene match. In nucleotides, the CDR3 is TGCGCCAGCAGCCCTCCCCCAAGGACAGGGCTAGCCAAAAACATTCAGTACTTC. Translating it yields CASSPPPRTGLAKNIQYF.

The gene calls are TRBV9 and TRBJ2-2, with D possibly TRBD2 on 7 matching bases. There are 16 residues in the CDR3. The ends were cut back, 0 bases at V and 4 bases at J, with 13 bases in the middle. CDR1 and CDR2 from the germline V gene are SGDLS and YYNGEE. The DNA for the CDR3 is TGTGCCAGCAGCGTAGTGGGGGGGACATCCACCGGGGAGCTGTTTTTT. Encoded protein: CASSVVGGTSTGELFF.

This chain uses TRBV11-3 with TRBJ2-7; maybe TRBD1 (6 bases). Trimming took 5 bases from V and 2 from J, leaving 13 bases between them. CDR1 and CDR2 from the germline V gene are SGHNT and YENEEA. The CDR3 extends over 14 amino acids. CDR3 residues: CASSATGITYEQYF. The CDR3 bases are TGTGCCAGCAGCGCTACAGGGATAACCTACGAGCAGTACTTC.

The sample holds a few counts of this clone. Other DNA variants within this sample encode the same CDR3. The V call is TRBV19, the J call TRBJ2-1; D unresolved. The germline V and J ends were trimmed by 6 bases and 4 bases, with 4 bases remaining between them. This CDR3 has 11 residues. Per the germline V gene, CDR1 is LNHDA and CDR2 is SQIVND (reference sequence). CDR3 nucleotides: TGTGCCAGTAGCCTATACAATGAGCAGTTCTTC. Translating gives CASSLYNEQFF.

The rearrangement uses TRBV27 and TRBJ1-1; a possible D gene is TRBD1 (6 bases). The CDR3 is 13 amino acids. The germline V gene encodes CDR1 MNHEY and CDR2 SMNVEV (reference sequence). V was cut by 6 bases and J by 4 bases, with 12 bases left in between. CDR3 DNA sequence: TGTGCCAGCAGAACAGGGATGGTCACTGAAGCTTTCTTT. It yields the protein CASRTGMVTEAFF.

This clone was seen a handful of times. The chain carries TRBV7-2 and TRBJ1-5, with D tentatively TRBD1 (6 bases). The V gene's germline CDR1 is SGHTA and CDR2 FQGNSA. The CDR3 totals 18 residues. The V end lost 0 bases, the J end lost 0 bases, and 15 bases lay between the germline ends. The CDR3 DNA is TGTGCCAGCAGCTTAGCGGGGGGGGGCGGGGGTAGCAATCAGCCCCAGCATTTT. Amino acid sequence: CASSLAGGGGGSNQPQHF.

The chain has TRBV7-9 and TRBJ2-1; 9 nucleotides agree with TRBD2. Germline-derived CDR1 and CDR2 are SEHNR and FQNEAQ (reference sequence). The CDR3 covers 16 residues. V gave up 1 base and J gave up 7 bases; unmatched junction bases: 8. DNA for the CDR3: TGTGCCAGCAGCTTAGGAGCGGGAGGTATAATGAATGAGCAGTTCTTC. It codes for CASSLGAGGIMNEQFF.

The V gene is TRBV18, the J gene TRBJ2-7, with D perhaps TRBD1 (6 bases). CDR3 length equals 14 residues. The germline V gene encodes CDR1 KGHSH and CDR2 LQKENI. V gave up 5 bases and J gave up 3 bases, with 14 bases separating them. In DNA form, the CDR3 reads TGTGCCAGCTCAGGTGACAGGAAAAGCTACGAGCAGTACTTC. Protein product: CASSGDRKSYEQYF.

The chain has TRBV19 and TRBJ2-3, with TRBD2 identical over 12 bases. V trimming: 5 bases; J trimming: 2 bases; junction bases outside the gene matches: 5. This CDR3 has 16 residues. Germline V gene lookup returns CDR1 LNHDA and CDR2 SQIVND (reference sequence). The CDR3 nucleotides read TGTGCCAGTAGTGTATCTAGCGGGAGGGTCACAGATACGCAGTATTTT. This translates into CASSVSSGRVTDTQYF.

The V and J genes are TRBV11-3 and TRBJ2-1, with TRBD2 matching over 13 bases. Unmatched junction bases numbered 2, after V lost 5 bases and J lost 4 bases. CDR1 and CDR2 from the germline V gene are SGHNT and YENEEA. The CDR3 runs to 15 residues. The DNA of the CDR3 is TGTGCCAGCAGCCCGGGACTAGCGGGATACAATGAGCAGTTCTTC. Its protein is CASSPGLAGYNEQFF.

This chain joins TRBV6-4 and TRBJ1-1; D is unclear. From germline, CDR1 is MRHNA and CDR2 SNTAGT. The V and J ends lost 0 bases and 2 bases respectively, with 4 bases between them. CDR3 length: 13 residues. CDR3 protein: CASSDSLNTEAFF. Written as DNA, the CDR3 is TGTGCCAGCAGTGACTCCCTCAACACTGAAGCTTTCTTT.

V usage is TRBV7-2 and J usage is TRBJ1-1; D is perhaps TRBD1 (5 bases). The germline V and J ends were trimmed by 3 bases and 5 bases, with 10 bases remaining between them. Germline-derived CDR1 and CDR2 are SGHTA and FQGNSA. This CDR3 spans 13 amino acids. CDR3 amino acids: CASSLGGGTEAFF. CDR3 bases: TGTGCCAGCAGCTTGGGGGGGGGAACTGAAGCTTTCTTT.

Notes on this clone: Within the sample, other DNA sequences also encode this same CDR3. The chain links TRBV28 to TRBJ1-2; TRBD1 matches 10 bases. The CDR3 totals 16 residues. The V segment lost 3 bases and the J segment 4 bases; nucleotides outside the gene matches: 8. Germline assignment: CDR1 MDHEN and CDR2 SYDVKM. The CDR3 loop is CASSLVGTGVSYGYTF. As DNA, the CDR3 is TGTGCCAGCAGTTTGGTGGGGACAGGGGTTAGCTATGGCTACACCTTC.

The chain links TRBV6-1 to TRBJ2-5; D unclear. In germline, CDR1 is MNHNS, CDR2 SASEGT. CDR3 length: 12 residues. Trimming stripped 4 bases from V and 4 bases from J, with 7 bases between. CDR3 amino acids: CASSGLPETQYF. CDR3 coding DNA: TGTGCCAGCAGTGGGCTTCCAGAGACCCAGTACTTC.

This clone was seen once. This sequence joins TRBV6-6 and TRBJ2-1; 8 bases align to TRBD1. The CDR3 consists of 14 residues. The V gene's germline CDR1 is MNHNY and CDR2 SVGAGI (reference sequence). V lost 7 bases to trimming and J lost 5 bases; unmatched junction nucleotides: 7. The DNA of the CDR3 is TGTGCCAGCAAACCGAGACAGGGGAACAATGAGCAGTTCTTC. Protein product: CASKPRQGNNEQFF.

V is TRBV7-3 and J is TRBJ2-1; possible D gene TRBD1, 5 bases. Germline assignment: CDR1 SGHTA and CDR2 FQGTGA. The CDR3 is made up of 12 amino acids. V was trimmed by 4 bases and J by 9 bases, leaving 10 bases between them. CDR3 residues: CASSSLQGEQFF. CDR3 DNA sequence: TGTGCCAGCAGCTCCCTTCAGGGTGAGCAGTTCTTC.

The CDR3 DNA sequence: TGTGCCAGCAGTCTACAGGGGCTTCAGCCCCAGCATTTT. This sequence encodes CASSLQGLQPQHF. This rearrangement joins TRBV11-2 to TRBJ1-5; TRBD1 agrees at 7 bases. The CDR3 covers 13 residues. Trimming cost V 6 bases and J 6 bases; bases outside gene matches: 5. Germline CDR1 reads SGHAT; CDR2 reads FQNNGV. Supplemented by reference TRBV11-2 and TRBJ1-5, the full variable domain reads EAGVAQSPRYKIIEKRQSVAFWCNPISGHATLYWYQQILGQGPKLLIQFQNNGVVDDSQLPKDRFSAERLKGVDSTLKIQPAKLEDSAVYLCASSLQGLQPQHFGDGTRLSIL.